The rows below give T cell receptor beta chains drawn from one sample of a study of cytomegalovirus exposure and HLA in healthy donors. Libraries were prepared by immunoSEQ multiplex PCR; TCRdb keeps only in-frame clonotypes and omits some of them. The data hold 59,000 or so clones, with roughly 89% observed a single time. The sequenced material came from PBMCs. Every receptor here comes from a woman aged 18-29 years in good health and CMV-seronegative. CDR3s include the opening cysteine and the closing phenylalanine or tryptophan. The D gene is left open where the match is weak. Only some rows state a clone size, as once, few, many or a class for expanded clones.

length	size	J	D	V	CDR3	DNA
15	few	TRBJ2-1	TRBD2	TRBV5-8	CASSTQTSGINEQFF	TGTGCCAGCAGCACCCAGACTAGCGGGATTAATGAGCAGTTCTTC
15	NA	TRBJ2-3	TRBD1	TRBV5-4	CASSGRTGNSDTQYF	TGTGCCAGCAGCGGTAGGACAGGAAACTCAGATACGCAGTATTTT
13	once	TRBJ2-5	NA	TRBV29-1	CSVVGRGQETQYF	TGCAGCGTTGTCGGACGGGGCCAAGAGACCCAGTACTTC
11	NA	TRBJ2-1	NA	TRBV18	CASSESGEQFF	TGTGCCAGCTCAGAGAGCGGAGAGCAGTTCTTC
15	NA	TRBJ1-1	TRBD1	TRBV11-2	CASSFRDRGNTEAFF	TGTGCCAGCAGCTTCCGGGACAGGGGGAACACTGAAGCTTTCTTT
13	NA	TRBJ2-2	TRBD1	TRBV30	CAWDTIHRGRLFF	TGTGCCTGGGACACTATACACAGGGGGAGGCTGTTTTTT
16	once	TRBJ2-5	NA	TRBV12-5	CASAQRGGLYQETQYF	TGTGCTAGTGCCCAGAGGGGGGGCCTTTACCAAGAGACCCAGTACTTC
14	NA	TRBJ2-1	TRBD1	TRBV7-3	CASSSGTGDGEQFF	TGTGCCAGCAGTTCAGGGACAGGGGACGGTGAGCAGTTCTTC
12	NA	TRBJ2-3	NA	TRBV5-6	CASSYQTDTQYF	TGTGCCAGCAGCTACCAGACAGATACGCAGTATTTT
11	NA	TRBJ2-7	NA	TRBV15	CATSQNYEQYF	TGTGCCACCAGCCAAAACTACGAGCAGTACTTC